This is a list of T cell receptor beta chains from one sample in a study of T cell responses to AZD1222 COVID-19 vaccine. Profiled with immunoSEQ multiplex PCR; TCRdb holds only in-frame clones, not every one. The sample has more than 150,000 clones, more than 85% seen once. The starting material was peripheral blood, obtained 28 days after the second AZD1222 dose. The receptors were gathered from an adult who received the AZD1222 COVID-19 vaccine. The CDR3 runs from the conserved cysteine through the conserved F or W. The D gene is left open where the match is weak. Clone size is stated in some rows and not others, as once, few, many or a class when expanded.

V gene	clone size	D gene	J gene	CDR3 protein	CDR3 DNA
TRBV25-1	NA	NA	TRBJ2-1	CASSASITYNEQFF	TGTGCCAGCAGTGCGTCCATCACATACAATGAGCAGTTCTTC
TRBV12-3/TRBV12-4	NA	NA	TRBJ2-5	CASSKGETQYF	TGTGCCAGCAGCAAAGGAGAGACCCAGTACTTC
TRBV29-1	NA	TRBD2	TRBJ2-7	CSVSAGLSYEQYF	TGCAGCGTCTCTGCGGGACTATCCTACGAGCAGTACTTC
TRBV28	NA	NA	TRBJ1-3	CASSSPREGAGNTIYF	TGTGCCAGCAGTTCTCCTAGGGAGGGGGCTGGAAACACCATATATTTT
TRBV19	NA	NA	TRBJ1-4	CASSAGRREFEKLFF	TGTGCCAGTAGTGCGGGAAGACGGGAATTTGAAAAACTGTTTTTT
TRBV5-1	NA	NA	TRBJ2-2	CASSLSGGPTGELFF	TGCGCCAGCAGCTTGTCGGGCGGCCCCACCGGGGAGCTGTTTTTT
TRBV4-1	NA	NA	TRBJ1-5	CASSQEGPYPNQPQHF	TGCGCCAGCAGCCAGGAGGGTCCCTATCCGAATCAGCCCCAGCATTTT
TRBV5-1	NA	NA	TRBJ1-2	CASSRGEETYGYTF	TGCGCCAGCAGCCGGGGTGAGGAGACCTATGGCTACACCTTC
TRBV5-1	NA	NA	TRBJ2-7	CASTPPGHLYEQYF	TGCGCCAGCACCCCCCCGGGACACCTTTACGAGCAGTACTTC
TRBV28	NA	TRBD2	TRBJ2-7	CASSPASGRWSEQYF	TGTGCCAGCAGCCCGGCTAGCGGGAGATGGAGCGAGCAGTACTTC
TRBV7-2	NA	NA	TRBJ2-7	CASSLRAGSHEQYF	TGTGCCAGCAGCTTACGTGCAGGGAGCCACGAGCAGTACTTC
TRBV12-5	NA	NA	TRBJ2-5	CASGLAGSGTQYF	TGTGCTAGTGGTTTGGCAGGGAGCGGGACCCAGTACTTC
TRBV5-1	NA	TRBD1	TRBJ1-1	CASSWETGWNTEAFF	TGCGCCAGCAGCTGGGAGACAGGGTGGAACACTGAAGCTTTCTTT
TRBV5-5	NA	NA	TRBJ2-7	CASSLAGGGQYF	TGTGCCAGCAGCTTGGCCGGGGGTGGGCAGTACTTC
TRBV7-3	NA	TRBD1	TRBJ1-2	CASSLTGGQDYGYTF	TGTGCCAGCAGCTTGACGGGGGGACAGGACTATGGCTACACCTTC
TRBV10-3	NA	TRBD2	TRBJ2-1	CAISEWGGSYNEQFF	TGTGCCATCAGTGAGTGGGGCGGGAGCTACAATGAGCAGTTCTTC
TRBV12-5	once	NA	TRBJ2-1	CASGLGQGSYNEQFF	TGTGCTAGTGGTTTAGGGCAGGGTTCCTACAATGAGCAGTTCTTC
TRBV15	NA	NA	TRBJ1-4	CATGDSQGEKLFF	TGTGCCACCGGGGATTCGCAGGGTGAAAAACTGTTTTTT
TRBV12-3/TRBV12-4	NA	NA	TRBJ2-5	CASSRAEETQYF	TGTGCCAGCAGTCGCGCCGAGGAGACCCAGTACTTC
TRBV12-3/TRBV12-4	NA	NA	TRBJ2-1	CASSLLGGQFF	TGTGCCAGCAGTTTATTGGGTGGGCAGTTCTTC
TRBV12-3/TRBV12-4	few	NA	TRBJ1-2	CASSLRDNYGYTF	TGTGCCAGCAGTTTAAGGGATAACTATGGCTACACCTTC
TRBV18	NA	NA	TRBJ1-3	CASSPPGGAGNTIYF	TGTGCCAGCTCACCACCGGGCGGGGCTGGAAACACCATATATTTT
TRBV7-2	NA	NA	TRBJ2-1	CASSLAMGSYNEQFF	TGTGCCAGCAGCTTGGCGATGGGCTCCTACAATGAGCAGTTCTTC